Each of the 5 T cell receptor beta chains below was sequenced from the same sample in a study of cytomegalovirus exposure and HLA in healthy donors. This PCR relied on a set of 60 Vbeta primers and 13 Jbeta primers. Produced via immunoSEQ multiplex PCR; TCRdb's table is partial and in-frame only. The sample has 120,000 to 150,000 clones; roughly three quarters are singletons. Sample: PBMCs. Receptors were obtained from a male donor in good health and CMV-seronegative.

Only one count was recorded for this clone. J is TRBJ1-1 and V is TRBV19, with D possibly being TRBD1 (5 bases). This CDR3 region has 14 residues. Between the trimmed V and J ends, which lost 1 base and 5 bases, there was a span of 11 bases. Germline CDR1 is LNHDA and CDR2 is SQIVND (reference sequence). Here the CDR3 DNA reads TGTGCCAGTAGTATAGCAGGGTCAGGGACTGAAGCTTTCTTT. It translates to CASSIAGSGTEAFF.

The V gene is TRBV6-6, the J gene TRBJ2-1, with TRBD1 matching over 8 bases. The length of the CDR3 is 16 residues. V gave up 5 bases and J gave up 3 bases; unmatched junction bases: 9. CDR1 and CDR2 (germline): MNHNY, SVGAGI (reference sequence). The CDR3 bases are TGTGCCAGCAGTAGCGACAGGGGAGAACTCTACAATGAGCAGTTCTTC. Protein sequence: CASSSDRGELYNEQFF.

V and J are TRBV7-2 and TRBJ2-3, with 12 bases aligning to TRBD2. The CDR3 has 16 residues. V lost 5 bases, J lost 5 bases, and 8 bases stayed unmatched. Germline V gene data show CDR1 as SGHTA and CDR2 as FQGNSA. The CDR3 here is CASSLLAGGQGDTQYF. The CDR3 nucleotides read TGTGCCAGCAGCCTCCTAGCGGGGGGGCAGGGAGATACGCAGTATTTT.

The chain carries TRBV18 and TRBJ1-1; 8 bases align to TRBD1. Unmatched junction bases numbered 9, after V lost 8 bases and J lost 1 base. The V gene's germline CDR1 is KGHSH and CDR2 LQKENI. This CDR3 is 15 amino acids long. The CDR3 nucleotides read TGTGCCAGCACCCGGGACAGGAAAGGGAACACTGAAGCTTTCTTT. This sequence encodes CASTRDRKGNTEAFF.

The chain links TRBV29-1 to TRBJ2-3, with D uncertain. Germline CDR1 and CDR2: SQVTM and ANQGSEA. Deletions cut 3 bases from V and 2 bases from J, with 6 bases between. The CDR3 covers 12 residues. CDR3 in amino acids: CSVDSLTDTQYF. The CDR3 DNA reads as TGCAGCGTTGATAGTCTCACAGATACGCAGTATTTT.